These 25 T cell receptor beta chains were sequenced from one sample in a study of OX40 agonist ivuxolimab in advanced cancers. TCRdb's copy holds only in-frame clones and misses some; the assay was immunoSEQ multiplex PCR. The sample carries 89,000 or so clones, 91% recorded once. The sample was CD4+ or CD8+ T cells sorted from blood, taken in a trial of the OX40 agonist ivuxolimab. The receptors shown here come from an adult with an advanced solid tumor such as melanoma, head and neck, liver or kidney cancer.

The V call is TRBV28, the J call TRBJ1-6; D ambiguous. The length of the CDR3 is 15 residues. V was clipped by 6 bases and J by 7 bases, with 16 bases between them. In germline, CDR1 is MDHEN, CDR2 SYDVKM. CDR3 bases: TGTGCCAGCAGCCTCTCGACAAGCCCAAATTCACCCCTCCACTTT. Amino acids: CASSLSTSPNSPLHF.

V and J are TRBV6-5 and TRBJ2-7; D is unresolved. Germline loops: CDR1 MNHEY, CDR2 SVGAGI. V lost 5 bases to trimming and J lost 1 base, with 6 bases between them. The CDR3 has 12 amino acids. In DNA form, the CDR3 reads TGTGCCAGCAGTCTGGGGTCCTACGAGCAGTACGTC. This encodes CASSLGSYEQYV.

This rearrangement joins TRBV7-9 to TRBJ1-1; 9 bases map to TRBD1. V lost 5 bases, J lost 0 bases, and 4 bases stayed unmatched. Germline CDR1 and CDR2: SEHNR and FQNEAQ (reference sequence). The length of the CDR3 is 15 residues. The CDR3, as DNA: TGTGCCAGCAGCCAAGGACAGGGGATGAACACTGAAGCTTTCTTT. Translation: CASSQGQGMNTEAFF.

This chain uses TRBV19 with TRBJ2-3; D is tentatively TRBD1 or TRBD2 (6 bases each). Looked up from germline, CDR1 is LNHDA and CDR2 is SQIVND (reference sequence). V was clipped by 4 bases and J by 1 base, with 24 bases between them. The CDR3 length is 19 residues. As DNA, the CDR3 is TGTGCCAGTAGTACTCTTGCCCCTCTAAGGGGGGAGCGCACAGATACGCAGTATTTT. It yields the protein CASSTLAPLRGERTDTQYF. Combining the CDR3 with reference TRBV19 and TRBJ2-3 gives the whole variable domain DGGITQSPKYLFRKEGQNVTLSCEQNLNHDAMYWYRQDPGQGLRLIYYSQIVNDFQKGDIAEGYSVSREKKESFPLTVTSAQKNPTAFYLCASSTLAPLRGERTDTQYFGPGTRLTVL.

The chain recombines TRBV27 with TRBJ1-2, with D perhaps matching TRBD1 (5 bases). Looked up from germline, CDR1 is MNHEY and CDR2 is SMNVEV (reference sequence). The length of the CDR3 is 17 residues. V was cut by 2 bases and J by 4 bases, with 20 bases left in between. The DNA for the CDR3 is TGTGCCAGCAGTTTAAGTTCGGGGGTAGGGGCCTCCTATGGCTACACCTTC. This sequence encodes CASSLSSGVGASYGYTF.

V usage is TRBV19 and J usage is TRBJ2-2, with a weak D call TRBD1 (6 bases). Trimming removed 6 bases at V and 0 bases at J, with 11 bases between. Germline V CDR1 and CDR2: LNHDA, SQIVND (reference sequence). The CDR3 runs 15 residues. CDR3 loop: CASRRRDTNTGELFF. The CDR3 nucleotides read TGTGCCAGTAGACGCCGGGACACGAACACCGGGGAGCTGTTTTTT. Looking up the rest from reference TRBV19 and TRBJ2-2 gives the full variable domain: DGGITQSPKYLFRKEGQNVTLSCEQNLNHDAMYWYRQDPGQGLRLIYYSQIVNDFQKGDIAEGYSVSREKKESFPLTVTSAQKNPTAFYLCASRRRDTNTGELFFGEGSRLTVL.

This chain connects TRBV5-4 to TRBJ1-1; 7 bases fit TRBD1. The CDR3 is 14 residues long. V trimming: 2 bases; J trimming: 4 bases; junction bases outside the gene matches: 5. Germline CDR1 reads SGHNT; CDR2 reads YYREEE (reference sequence). As DNA, the CDR3 is TGTGCCAGCAGCTTTCAGGGGGGGAGCACTGAAGCTTTCTTT. Residues: CASSFQGGSTEAFF. The full variable domain, rest sourced from reference TRBV5-4 and TRBJ1-1, is ETGVTQSPTHLIKTRGQQVTLRCSSQSGHNTVSWYQQALGQGPQFIFQYYREEENGRGNFPPRFSGLQFPNYSSELNVNALELDDSALYLCASSFQGGSTEAFFGQGTRLTVV.

The V call is TRBV27, the J call TRBJ1-1, with a weak D call TRBD1 (5 bases). V was shortened by 3 bases and J by 7 bases, with 9 bases between the two germline ends. CDR3 length: 12 residues. The germline V gene encodes CDR1 MNHEY and CDR2 SMNVEV (reference sequence). CDR3: CASSFWGDEAFF. CDR3 DNA: TGTGCCAGCAGTTTTTGGGGGGATGAAGCTTTCTTT.

This clone came up once. The chain uses TRBV6-6 and TRBJ2-1, with D possibly being TRBD1 (5 bases). The CDR3 extends over 14 amino acids. Deletions cut 1 base from V and 6 bases from J, with 10 bases between. CDR1 is MNHNY, CDR2 SVGAGI, per germline (reference sequence). The CDR3: CASSYLGVGNEQFF. CDR3 DNA: TGTGCCAGCAGTTACTTAGGGGTGGGCAATGAGCAGTTCTTC.

The rearrangement joins TRBV28 to TRBJ2-5; the match to TRBD2 covers 15 bases. Trimming at V came to 5 bases and at J to 4 bases, leaving 8 bases not matched to a gene. The CDR3 runs 17 residues. CDR1 is MDHEN and CDR2 is SYDVKM in the germline V gene. CDR3 sequence (DNA): TGTGCCAGCAGTCCCAGGACTAGCGGGGGGGCGTCAGAGACCCAGTACTTC. This sequence encodes CASSPRTSGGASETQYF. Full variable domain (rest looked up from reference TRBV28 and TRBJ2-5): DVKVTQSSRYLVKRTGEKVFLECVQDMDHENMFWYRQDPGLGLRLIYFSYDVKMKEKGDIPEGYSVSREKKERFSLILESASTNQTSMYLCASSPRTSGGASETQYFGPGTRLLVL.

This rearrangement joins TRBV28 to TRBJ1-1; D is undetermined. Germline-derived CDR1 and CDR2 are MDHEN and SYDVKM. The CDR3 totals 15 residues. V was shortened by 3 bases and J by 4 bases, with 15 bases between the two germline ends. The CDR3 DNA is TGTGCCAGCAGTTTTATACCCGGGCACGGCACTGAAGCTTTCTTT. Translating gives CASSFIPGHGTEAFF.

V usage is TRBV9 and J usage is TRBJ2-3; a possible D gene is TRBD2 (6 bases). Germline CDR1 is SGDLS and CDR2 is YYNGEE. The V end was cut by 4 bases, the J end by 6 bases, with 12 bases between. This CDR3 region has 13 residues. CDR3 in amino acids: CASSSRGTDTQYF. In DNA, the CDR3 is TGTGCCAGCAGCTCACGGGGGACGGATACGCAGTATTTT.

This clone was counted a single time. The chain uses TRBV28 and TRBJ1-1; D call uncertain. Germline V gene data show CDR1 as MDHEN and CDR2 as SYDVKM. The V end lost 8 bases, the J end lost 6 bases, and 13 bases lay between the germline ends. This CDR3 is built from 12 residues. The CDR3 is CASCLLSSEAFF. The CDR3 DNA follows: TGTGCCAGCTGCTTACTATCGTCTGAAGCTTTCTTT.

The J gene is TRBJ2-1, the V gene TRBV6-6, with a possible D match to TRBD2 (5 bases). The V and J ends lost 2 bases and 9 bases respectively, with 11 bases between them. The CDR3 extends over 13 amino acids. The germline V gene has CDR1 MNHNY and CDR2 SVGAGI (reference sequence). In DNA form, the CDR3 reads TGTGCCAGCAGTTACACTCGGCGGGCTGAGCAGTTCTTC. Amino acids: CASSYTRRAEQFF.

This clone came up once. In DNA, the CDR3 is TGTGCCAGCAGAGACGGGGGAACCTCCTACAATGAGCAGTTCTTC. Translating gives CASRDGGTSYNEQFF. The chain uses TRBV13 and TRBJ2-1; tentative D call: TRBD2 (6 bases). There are 15 residues in the CDR3. The V end lost 6 bases, the J end lost 0 bases, and 12 bases lay between the germline ends. CDR1 is PRHDT and CDR2 is FYEKMQ in the germline V gene (reference sequence).

V and J are TRBV19 and TRBJ2-1; 8 positions match TRBD1. Looked up from germline, CDR1 is LNHDA and CDR2 is SQIVND (reference sequence). V dropped 7 bases and J dropped 3; count of bases not matched to a gene: 2. The CDR3 is 13 residues long. This CDR3 is CASKGTGYNEQFF. The CDR3 DNA reads TGTGCCAGTAAGGGGACAGGCTACAATGAGCAGTTCTTC. The whole variable domain, filled in from reference TRBV19 and TRBJ2-1, reads DGGITQSPKYLFRKEGQNVTLSCEQNLNHDAMYWYRQDPGQGLRLIYYSQIVNDFQKGDIAEGYSVSREKKESFPLTVTSAQKNPTAFYLCASKGTGYNEQFFGPGTRLTVL.

This clone was counted once. The chain is built from TRBV29-1 and TRBJ2-1; D unresolved. Germline-derived CDR1 and CDR2 are SQVTM and ANQGSEA. The CDR3 is 13 amino acids. Trimming removed 1 base at V and 15 bases at J, with 19 bases between. CDR3 amino acids: CSVEGGSVPSLFF. The CDR3 region has the DNA TGCAGCGTTGAAGGAGGAAGTGTTCCTAGTCTGTTCTTC.

The chain has TRBV4-1 and TRBJ2-1; 7 nucleotides agree with TRBD2. The germline CDR1 and CDR2 sequences are MGHRA and YSYEKL. V gave up 3 bases and J gave up 5 bases; unmatched junction bases: 7. CDR3 length equals 15 residues. CDR3 sequence: CASSHDQRGDNEQFF. The CDR3 DNA reads TGCGCCAGCAGCCACGACCAGCGGGGTGACAATGAGCAGTTCTTC.

This chain connects TRBV5-1 to TRBJ2-1; TRBD2 agrees at 14 bases. Germline CDR1 and CDR2: SGHRS and YFSETQ. The length of the CDR3 is 20 residues. Trimming cost V 6 bases and J 1 base; bases outside gene matches: 15. The CDR3 loop is CASTSLPGTSGGSSYNEQFF. Here the CDR3 DNA reads TGCGCCAGCACATCGTTGCCTGGGACTAGCGGGGGTTCTTCCTACAATGAGCAGTTCTTC.

About this clone: Sequence at one end of the junction differs from germline and may be a read error. J is TRBJ2-2 and V is TRBV30, with D maybe TRBD2 (6 bases). This CDR3 comprises 15 residues. The germline gives CDR1 GTSNPN, CDR2 SVGIG (reference sequence). The chain's CDR3 is CAWSGSGWNAGELFF. For the CDR3, the DNA is TGTGCCTGGAGCGGCAGCGGGTGGAACGCCGGGGAGCTGTTTTTT. Full variable domain (missing parts from reference TRBV30 and TRBJ2-2): SQTIHQWPATLVQPVGSPLSLECTVEGTSNPNLYWYRQAAGRGLQLLFYSVGIGQISSEVPQNLSASRPQDRQFILSSKKLLLSDSGFYLCAWSGSGWNAGELFFGEGSRLTVL.

The chain combines TRBV15 with TRBJ2-1; 7 bases agree with TRBD2. The CDR3 contains 15 residues. V was pared by 5 bases and J by 5 bases, with 9 bases of the junction left unmatched. Germline loops: CDR1 LNHNV, CDR2 YYDKDF (reference sequence). CDR3 DNA: TGTGCCACCAGCGCCCGGGGGGTTACACACAATGAGCAGTTCTTC. Amino acids: CATSARGVTHNEQFF.

In this sample, this clone turned up a few times. The chain recombines TRBV28 with TRBJ1-3, with D unclear. Germline values: CDR1 MDHEN, CDR2 SYDVKM. The CDR3 has 13 amino acids. The germline V and J ends were trimmed by 7 bases and 0 bases, with 7 bases remaining between them. The CDR3 is CASKYHSGNTIYF. CDR3 DNA: TGTGCCAGCAAATACCACTCTGGAAACACCATATATTTT.

V is TRBV28 and J is TRBJ1-2; 9 nucleotides agree with TRBD1. The CDR3 has 14 residues. V lost 3 bases to trimming and J lost 4 bases; unmatched junction nucleotides: 3. CDR1 MDHEN and CDR2 SYDVKM come from the germline V gene. CDR3 amino acids: CASSFRDRVYGYTF. The CDR3 DNA reads as TGTGCCAGCAGTTTTCGGGACAGGGTCTATGGCTACACCTTC.

The rearrangement uses TRBV7-2 and TRBJ1-6; 10 positions match TRBD1. The CDR3 covers 15 residues. V trimming: 5 bases; J trimming: 6 bases; junction bases outside the gene matches: 4. CDR1 is SGHTA and CDR2 is FQGNSA in the germline V gene. The chain's CDR3 is CASSLGQGGNSPLHF. The DNA for the CDR3 is TGTGCCAGCAGCCTCGGACAGGGGGGTAATTCACCCCTCCACTTT. Combining the CDR3 with reference TRBV7-2 and TRBJ1-6 gives the whole variable domain GAGVSQSPSNKVTEKGKDVELRCDPISGHTALYWYRQSLGQGLEFLIYFQGNSAPDKSGLPSDRFSAERTGGSVSTLTIQRTQQEDSAVYLCASSLGQGGNSPLHFGNGTRLTVT.

V gene TRBV6-5 combines with J gene TRBJ2-1, with 9 positions matching TRBD2. Germline CDR1 and CDR2: MNHEY and SVGAGI. The CDR3 extends over 14 amino acids. V dropped 4 bases and J dropped 9; count of bases not matched to a gene: 7. The CDR3 here is CASSWREGQAEQFF. The CDR3 coding sequence is TGTGCCAGCAGTTGGCGGGAGGGCCAAGCTGAGCAGTTCTTC.